This T cell receptor beta chain was profiled in a study of T cell responses to AZD1222 COVID-19 vaccine. Findings and caveats of the study: No repertoire was sampled before or during the peak T cell response, only after it. Donors were mostly white British, more females; clonal diversity possibly underestimated.

Trimming cost V 1 base and J 7 bases, with 27 bases left between them. The CDR3 extends over 19 amino acids. Germline CDR1 reads SNHLY; CDR2 reads FYNNEI. Notes on this clone: Its antigen is not known.

Using immunoSEQ multiplex PCR, the repertoire was profiled, and TCRdb retains in-frame clones only, with some absent. Among some 130,000 clones, 91% were seen once, and the ten largest hold 2.8%. This chain joins TRBV2 and TRBJ2-3, with a possible D match to TRBD2 (7 bases). The clonotype comes from an adult in good health. Sequencing used peripheral blood, obtained on day 0 of AZD1222 vaccination. Here the CDR3 DNA reads TGTGCCAGCAGTGAAGTGGGGGGGGCAAGCTGGGACCCCGGAAATACGCAGTATTTT. Its protein is CASSEVGGASWDPGNTQYF. Complete variable domain (other parts from reference TRBV2 and TRBJ2-3): EPEVTQTPSHQVTQMGQEVILRCVPISNHLYFYWYRQILGQKVEFLVSFYNNEISEKSEIFDDQFSVERPDGSNFTLKIRSTKLEDSAMYFCASSEVGGASWDPGNTQYFGPGTRLTVL.